Shown below are 19 T cell receptor beta chains from a single sample sequenced in a study of cytomegalovirus exposure and HLA in healthy donors. Amplification used 60 Vbeta primers and 13 Jbeta primers. Sequencing was performed with immunoSEQ multiplex PCR; in TCRdb, only in-frame clones are kept and a portion is missing. The sample consists of under 200,000 clones, over 70% of them appearing once. The sample consisted of PBMCs. All receptors come from a woman aged 45-65 years in good health and CMV-seropositive.

This clone was counted a few times. The rearrangement joins TRBV5-4 to TRBJ2-5, with TRBD1 as a possible D gene (6 bases). From germline, CDR1 is SGHNT and CDR2 YYREEE (reference sequence). The V gene lost 2 bases and the J gene lost 5 bases, with 16 bases spanning the gap. CDR3 length: 15 amino acids. The CDR3, as DNA: TGTGCCAGCAGCTTAAAGAGAGGGGGATATGAGACCCAGTACTTC. Encoded protein: CASSLKRGGYETQYF.

Concerning this clone: A read error may account for a junction end that differs from germline. The chain is built from TRBV6-5 and TRBJ2-2; TRBD1 is a possible D gene (5 bases). The CDR3 contains 14 residues. Germline V gene sequence: CDR1 MNHEY, CDR2 SVGAGI. In DNA, the CDR3 is TGTGCCACCAGTCAGGGTTGGAACACCGGGGAGCTGTTTTTT. It encodes CATSQGWNTGELFF.

The rearrangement links TRBV21-1 to TRBJ2-7; whether TRBD2, the table's D call, matches the DNA was not checked. TRBV21-1 has pseudogene status. The CDR3 loop spans 16 amino acids. The CDR3 nucleotides are TGTGCCAGCAGCTACCTCCGAGGGCCCAAATCCTACGAGCAGTACTTC. Translation: CASSYLRGPKSYEQYF.

This clone showed up just a few times. The chain has TRBV29-1 and TRBJ2-5; 8 bases agree with TRBD1. In germline, CDR1 is SQVTM, CDR2 ANQGSEA. V lost 6 bases to trimming and J lost 3 bases; unmatched junction nucleotides: 6. The CDR3 totals 13 residues. CDR3 nucleotides: TGCAGCGTCCAACTGACAGGGGAAGAGACCCAGTACTTC. Its translation: CSVQLTGEETQYF.

The chain recombines TRBV9 with TRBJ2-7, with D possibly TRBD2 on 5 matching bases. There are 17 residues in the CDR3. CDR1 and CDR2 from the germline V gene are SGDLS and YYNGEE. V was trimmed by 0 bases and J by 5 bases, leaving 21 bases between them. The CDR3 protein is CASSVAGTAAGRNEQYF. In DNA form, the CDR3 reads TGTGCCAGCAGCGTAGCTGGTACAGCGGCGGGTCGTAACGAGCAGTACTTC. The whole variable domain, remainder taken from reference TRBV9 and TRBJ2-7, is DSGVTQTPKHLITATGQRVTLRCSPRSGDLSVYWYQQSLDQGLQFLIQYYNGEERAKGNILERFSAQQFPDLHSELNLSSLELGDSALYFCASSVAGTAAGRNEQYFGPGTRLTVT.

The rearrangement links TRBV30 to TRBJ2-1, with a tentative D call TRBD2 (6 bases). The CDR3 consists of 13 residues. Trimming stripped 2 bases from V and 3 bases from J, with 8 bases between. The germline CDR1 and CDR2 sequences are GTSNPN and SVGIG (reference sequence). This CDR3 reads CAWSLGLYNEQFF. CDR3 DNA: TGTGCCTGGAGTTTGGGACTCTACAATGAGCAGTTCTTC.

The chain's CDR3 is CASSLLGLAGGLGNEQFF. The CDR3 nucleotides read TGTGCCAGCAGCTTATTGGGACTAGCGGGGGGGCTAGGCAATGAGCAGTTCTTC. The chain links TRBV7-2 to TRBJ2-1; 16 bases fit TRBD2. Germline CDR1 and CDR2: SGHTA and FQGNSA. CDR3 length equals 18 residues. Germline trimming cut 2 bases from V and 6 bases from J; bases unmatched to any gene: 7.

This CDR3 reads CASRLRLAGIYNEQFF. The CDR3 coding sequence is TGTGCAAGTCGCTTAAGACTAGCGGGAATCTACAATGAGCAGTTCTTC. The chain links TRBV12-2 to TRBJ2-1; the listed D gene, TRBD2, was not tested against the DNA. TRBV12-2 corresponds to a pseudogene. The CDR3 runs 16 residues.

The V gene is TRBV7-2, the J gene TRBJ1-2, with 8 bases that match TRBD1. The CDR3 covers 14 residues. The junction had 7 bases not matched to a gene; V was cut back by 3 bases and J by 7 bases. CDR1 SGHTA and CDR2 FQGNSA come from the germline V gene. CDR3 bases: TGTGCCAGCAGCTTGACAGGGGTTATGGGTGGCTACACCTTC. Its translation: CASSLTGVMGGYTF.

The chain is built from TRBV18 and TRBJ1-4; tentative D call: TRBD1 (5 bases). V lost 6 bases and J 11 bases, leaving 16 bases between the germline ends. The CDR3 extends over 13 amino acids. Germline loops: CDR1 KGHSH, CDR2 LQKENI. The CDR3 coding sequence is TGTGCCAGCTCCTCCGACGGAGGGGAGAAACTGTTTTTT. As protein: CASSSDGGEKLFF. Based on the CDR3 plus reference TRBV18 and TRBJ1-4, the full variable domain is NAGVMQNPRHLVRRRGQEARLRCSPMKGHSHVYWYRQLPEEGLKFMVYLQKENIIDESGMPKERFSAEFPKEGPSILRIQQVVRGDSAAYFCASSSDGGEKLFFGSGTQLSVL.

This clone was detected once. The genes are TRBV18 and TRBJ2-7; D is perhaps TRBD2 (7 bases). V lost 3 bases and J lost 6, with 21 bases in between. Germline loops: CDR1 KGHSH, CDR2 LQKENI. This CDR3 comprises 16 residues. CDR3 residues: CASSPPGGGSRFEQYF. The CDR3, as DNA: TGTGCCAGCTCACCTCCGGGGGGCGGGAGTCGTTTCGAGCAGTACTTC. Drawing the rest from reference TRBV18 and TRBJ2-7, the complete variable domain is NAGVMQNPRHLVRRRGQEARLRCSPMKGHSHVYWYRQLPEEGLKFMVYLQKENIIDESGMPKERFSAEFPKEGPSILRIQQVVRGDSAAYFCASSPPGGGSRFEQYFGPGTRLTVT.

The sample holds a few counts of this clone. The CDR3 loop reads CASSVAGWGQGVGGELFF. The CDR3 bases are TGTGCCAGCAGCGTAGCTGGATGGGGACAGGGGGTTGGCGGGGAGCTGTTTTTT. This chain joins TRBV9 and TRBJ2-2, with 11 bases identical to TRBD1. This CDR3 is built from 18 residues. CDR1 is SGDLS, CDR2 YYNGEE, per germline. V shed 0 bases and J 7 bases; nucleotides not matched to a gene: 11.

This clone has a handful of counts. This chain joins TRBV11-3 and TRBJ2-5, with D possibly matching TRBD2 (6 bases). The CDR3 totals 14 residues. V gave up 8 bases and J gave up 2 bases, with 15 bases separating them. Looked up from germline, CDR1 is SGHNT and CDR2 is YENEEA. CDR3 residues: CASGRTAGQETQYF. The CDR3 DNA reads as TGTGCCAGCGGGCGGACGGCGGGACAAGAGACCCAGTACTTC.

J is TRBJ2-3 and V is TRBV7-2; D might be TRBD2 (6 bases). Germline V gene sequence: CDR1 SGHTA, CDR2 FQGNSA. Trimming stripped 4 bases from V and 0 bases from J, with 11 bases between. The CDR3 loop spans 15 amino acids. DNA for the CDR3: TGTGCCAGCAGCTCCTCCGGGACTAGCACAGATACGCAGTATTTT. This translates into CASSSSGTSTDTQYF.

J is TRBJ1-5 and V is TRBV7-2; D is unresolved. The CDR3 covers 15 residues. Germline loops: CDR1 SGHTA, CDR2 FQGNSA. Trimming removed 5 bases from V and 0 bases from J, with 11 bases in between. This CDR3 is CASSLLLSSNQPQHF. In nucleotides, the CDR3 is TGTGCCAGCAGCCTCCTTCTATCTAGCAATCAGCCCCAGCATTTT.

The chain has TRBV4-3 and TRBJ2-5; TRBD1 matches 8 bases. This CDR3 is built from 16 residues. V gave up 1 base and J gave up 4 bases; unmatched junction bases: 8. The germline gives CDR1 LGHNA, CDR2 YSLEER. The chain's CDR3 is CASSQVAGGVGETQYF. DNA of the CDR3: TGCGCCAGCAGCCAAGTTGCAGGGGGCGTCGGAGAGACCCAGTACTTC.

V usage is TRBV19 and J usage is TRBJ2-2, with 16 nucleotides matching TRBD2. Trimming took 7 bases from V and 4 from J; bases not matched to a gene: 9. The CDR3 consists of 18 residues. Germline loops: CDR1 LNHDA, CDR2 SQIVND (reference sequence). The CDR3 DNA is TGTGCCAGTACCCTGGGACTAGCGGGGGGGCCGAGCACCGGGGAGCTGTTTTTT. Encoded protein: CASTLGLAGGPSTGELFF. The full variable domain, in which reference TRBV19 and TRBJ2-2 provide the parts outside the CDR3, is DGGITQSPKYLFRKEGQNVTLSCEQNLNHDAMYWYRQDPGQGLRLIYYSQIVNDFQKGDIAEGYSVSREKKESFPLTVTSAQKNPTAFYLCASTLGLAGGPSTGELFFGEGSRLTVL.

The chain joins TRBV5-1 to TRBJ2-5; 8 positions match TRBD1. CDR1 and CDR2 (germline): SGHRS, YFSETQ. This CDR3 is 14 amino acids long. The ends lost 4 bases at V and 4 bases at J; junction bases unmatched: 6. For the CDR3, the DNA is TGCGCCAGCAGCGGTGGACAGGGTGGAGAGACCCAGTACTTC. Translation: CASSGGQGGETQYF.

The chain recombines TRBV7-2 with TRBJ2-7; 9 nucleotides agree with TRBD2. The germline V gene encodes CDR1 SGHTA and CDR2 FQGNSA. The V and J ends lost 3 bases and 4 bases, in that order; junction bases with no gene match: 4. The CDR3 totals 14 residues. This CDR3 reads CASSLREGLYEQYF. CDR3 coding DNA: TGTGCCAGCAGCTTGCGGGAGGGCCTTTACGAGCAGTACTTC.